This T cell receptor gamma chain was identified during a study of Vδ1+ human thymocytes. Sequences come from RNA converted to cDNA by reverse transcription. Multiplex PCR used pooled V-gene forward primers and a constant-region reverse primer to amplify CDR3s. TCRdb fed the multiplex PCR reads to CATT. In the table there are 9,000 or so gamma-chain clones, 56% of which are singletons. Turning to this clone: Its cognate antigen is unknown. A much bigger clone sits one base away, suggesting this may be a read error. Other DNA sequences in the sample encode the same CDR3.

Study outcomes and limitations: Highly polyclonal TRG and TRD repertoires with Gaussian CDR3 length distributions appeared in thymus. Unlike peripheral blood Vdelta1+ controls, thymic delta-chain sequences included about 20% Vdelta2 and few Vdelta3.

The CDR3 is 13 amino acids. V dropped 0 bases and J dropped 4; count of bases not matched to a gene: 3. Germline CDR1 and CDR2: VTNTFY and YDVSTARD (reference sequence). V usage is TRGV3 and J usage is TRGJ1 or TRGJ2. As TCRdb names no J gene, one was assigned here on the basis of a DNA match to germline. This clonotype originated in a girl under three years old who had congenital heart surgery. Sequencing was performed on Vdelta1+ gamma-delta thymocytes from the thymus. Subset in this sample: FACS-sorted CD3+ TCRalphabeta- TCRVdelta1+ TCRVdelta2- thymocytes. For the CDR3, the DNA is TGTGCCACCTGGGACAGGCGCTATTATAAGAAACTCTTT. As protein: CATWDRRYYKKLF.